What follows describes a single T cell receptor beta chain. Its cognate antigen is unknown. The data derive from a study of type 1 regulatory T cells. Study context: An in vitro protocol generated T-allo10, a Tr1-enriched, alloantigen-specific CD4 T cell product.

TCRdb used MiXCR to reprocess the reads, holding one entry per CDR3 protein. This table has some 15,000 distinct CDR3 sequences, roughly 15% appearing once. The germline V gene has CDR1 GTSNPN and CDR2 SVGIG (reference sequence). Trimming cost V 0 bases and J 6 bases, with 9 bases left between them. This CDR3 is 13 amino acids long. The J gene is TRBJ1-5, the V gene TRBV30, with unresolved D. This TCR came from a human donor in good health. Sequenced material: cultured T cells, either the whole culture or a sorted T cell fraction (not recorded which). The CDR3 DNA is TGTGCCTGGAGTGTACAAGGGTCTCAGCCCCAGCATTTT. Residues: CAWSVQGSQPQHF.